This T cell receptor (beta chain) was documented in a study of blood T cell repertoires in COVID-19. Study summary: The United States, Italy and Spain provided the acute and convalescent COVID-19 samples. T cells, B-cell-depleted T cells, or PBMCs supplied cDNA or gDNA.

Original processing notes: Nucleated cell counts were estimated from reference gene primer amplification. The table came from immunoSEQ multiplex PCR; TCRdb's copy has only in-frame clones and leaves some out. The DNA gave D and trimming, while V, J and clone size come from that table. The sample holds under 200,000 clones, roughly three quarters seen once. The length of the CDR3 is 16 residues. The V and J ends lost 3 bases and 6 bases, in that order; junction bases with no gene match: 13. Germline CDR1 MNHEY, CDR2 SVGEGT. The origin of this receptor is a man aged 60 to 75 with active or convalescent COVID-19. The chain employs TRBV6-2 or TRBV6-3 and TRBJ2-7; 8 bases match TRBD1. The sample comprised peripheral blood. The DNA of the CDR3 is TGTGCCAGCAGTTATAACGGGCGGACAGGGTCAAGCGAGCAGTACTTC. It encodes CASSYNGRTGSSEQYF.